This T cell receptor (beta chain) was profiled in a study of shared clonotypes between healthy human individuals (TCRdb year 2020). Regarding the complete study: The cohort comprised a couple of women and a few men aged 18 to 49 years. To increase sequencing depth and limit assay-specific biases, TCR repertoire library preparation and sequencing were carried out by different laboratories using diverse techniques. Per donor, leukapheresis produced somewhere between about 0.8 and 9.5 billion PBMCs. The study deeply sequenced blood TCR repertoires of about five healthy adults to estimate repertoire size and the extent of clonotype sharing between individuals. Findings and caveats that apply to the study as a whole: Pairwise subsampling led to the expectation that sequencing depth would affect the degree of clonotype sharing among donors. Because the study included a small number of donors, the genetic and exposure-history diversity represented was limited. Sampling was restricted to blood, and TCR repertoires in tissues likely differ from the TCR repertoires found in blood.

Using the deep immunoSEQ assay, multiplex PCR amplified TCR CDR3 regions from genomic DNA. Extracted genomic DNA from each cell subset was spread evenly across all wells of several immunoSEQ 96-well plates, with each plate serving as a replicate. Each replicate PCR for unsorted PBMC received roughly 300 ng genomic DNA, equal to approximately 30,000 T cell genomes. Genomic DNA from unsorted PBMC was sequenced over ten immunoSEQ deep assay plates. Purified libraries were measured with a Qubit 3.0 fluorometer, size-checked on a Bioanalyzer 2100, and measured again with the KAPA Library Quantification kit. Every immunoSEQ 96-well plate was sequenced on a separate single-read 150-cycle Illumina NextSeq 550 flow cell. Regarding the original processing steps: Because the immunoSEQ output held only junctional sequences and lacked quality scores, the filtering could not match the filtering applied to full-length reads. Sequences were annotated with PyIR, a Python wrapper for IgBLAST v1.9, using IMGT germline references to assign V/J genes and CDR3. Reads were filtered out if the reads had weak V/J assignments (E-value above 1e-6), no CDR3, stop codons, out-of-frame junctions, or ambiguous translated residues. V3J clonotypes were defined as sequences sharing an identical inferred V gene, J gene, and CDR3 amino acid sequence. To compute the percentage overlap between repertoires, the number of shared unique clonotypes was divided by the size of the smaller repertoire. Three approaches were used to assess repertoire richness: RTK rarefaction, the Chao1 estimator, and Recon v2.1 estimates of unobserved clonotypes. The table comes from immuneACCESS by way of TCRdb, which keeps in-frame sequences with V and J called. Part of the clones is missing from these tables; in studies checked, under half for an unresolved V gene and the rest for unknown reasons. The DNA was the basis for D and trimming; V, J and clone size are from that table. This sample comprises about 490,000 clones, about 82% of them detected only once. The top ten constitute 10% to 15% of the sample.

Reading from cysteine to phenylalanine, the CDR3 counts 16 amino acids. Just the 48-base CDR3 DNA is kept, in frame starting at base 1. The germline V gene (reference sequence) specifies LNHDA as CDR1 and SQIVND as CDR2. V is shortened by 3 bases, J by 4 bases, and the region joining them spans 19 bases. The donors were healthy, HIV-negative adults with no recently reported acute infections or vaccinations. All donors were Caucasian adults living in Nashville, Tennessee, USA. For unsorted samples, tens of millions of PBMCs were counted, and genomic DNA was extracted using the QIAamp DNA Blood Mini kit. After blood collection by leukapheresis, PBMCs were isolated using Ficoll-Histopaque density gradient centrifugation and then cryopreserved in the vapor phase of liquid nitrogen. As regards this clone: The antigen it recognizes is unknown. No base quality values were provided; no much bigger clone lies one nucleotide off.

The receptor's source is a woman aged 35 to 49 in good health. Some clones in this sample may be carry-over from other donors' samples. Material for sequencing was PBMCs. Recombination connected TRBV19 to TRBJ2-7; perhaps TRBD2 is the D gene, with 7 bases matching. The nucleotides read TGTGCCAGTAGTATCTTTGGGGGGGCGGAAGGTTACGAGCAGTACTTC. Translated, this is CASSIFGGAEGYEQYF.